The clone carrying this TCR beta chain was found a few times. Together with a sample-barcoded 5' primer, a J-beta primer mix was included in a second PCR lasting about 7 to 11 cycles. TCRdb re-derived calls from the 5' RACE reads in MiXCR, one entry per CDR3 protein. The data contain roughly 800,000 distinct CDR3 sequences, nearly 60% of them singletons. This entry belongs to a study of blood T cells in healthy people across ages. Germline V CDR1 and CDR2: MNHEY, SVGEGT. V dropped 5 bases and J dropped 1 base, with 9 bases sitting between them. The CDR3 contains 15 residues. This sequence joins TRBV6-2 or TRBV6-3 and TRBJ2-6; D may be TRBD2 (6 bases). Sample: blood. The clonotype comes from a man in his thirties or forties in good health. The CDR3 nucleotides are TGTGCCAGCAGTCACGGGGGTTCTGGGGCCAACGTCCTGACTTTC. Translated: CASSHGGSGANVLTF.